Listed here is a single T cell receptor beta chain. This sample was included in a study of cytomegalovirus exposure and HLA in healthy donors. Study background: In terms of ancestry, the Caucasian-associated cluster contained roughly 81% of the approximately 380 genotyped donors.

V lost 7 bases to trimming and J lost 10 bases; unmatched junction nucleotides: 12. CDR1 MNHEY and CDR2 SMNVEV come from the germline V gene (reference sequence). This CDR3 region has 14 residues. Both 60 Vbeta primers and 13 Jbeta primers went into the PCR. Sequencing used immunoSEQ multiplex PCR; TCRdb keeps in-frame clones, though not all of them. The data contain approximately 85,000 clones, about 80% of them singletons. This sequence originates from a man aged 50 to 59 in good health and CMV-seropositive. Source material: PBMCs. The chain carries TRBV27 and TRBJ1-1, with TRBD1 matching over 10 bases. The CDR3 region has the DNA TGTGCCAGCATCCCCGACCGGGACAGGGGAGCAGCTTTCTTT. Amino acids: CASIPDRDRGAAFF.